Sequencing of this T cell receptor beta chain was carried out in a study of blood T cell repertoires in COVID-19. Overall study: Acute-phase and convalescent COVID-19 samples originated in the United States, Italy and Spain. The analysed material was cDNA or gDNA that came from T cells, B-cell-depleted T cells, or PBMCs.

The repertoire was sequenced with immunoSEQ multiplex PCR; TCRdb's copy has only in-frame clones and lacks some. The sample comprises around 81,000 clones, approximately 86% of which are singletons, and around 6.6% rests with the top ten. V was clipped by 5 bases and J by 3 bases, with 11 bases between them. The V gene's germline CDR1 is SQVTM and CDR2 ANQGSEA. The CDR3 covers 13 residues. The V gene is TRBV29-1, the J gene TRBJ1-5; maybe TRBD1 (6 bases). The sequencing input was peripheral blood. This receptor was obtained from a man between 65 and 80 years old with acute or convalescent COVID-19. The CDR3 spells CSVLGGYNQPQHF. The CDR3 DNA reads as TGCAGCGTTCTAGGGGGTTACAATCAGCCCCAGCATTTT.